This T cell receptor (beta chain) was found in a study of blood T cell repertoires in COVID-19. Study-wide context: From the United States, Italy and Spain came samples of acute and convalescent COVID-19. PBMCs, B-cell-depleted T cells, or T cells provided the cDNA or gDNA that made up the material.

This clone occurred many times. Germline CDR1 MNHEY, CDR2 SVGEGT. This CDR3 is 17 amino acids long. V dropped 0 bases and J dropped 5; count of bases not matched to a gene: 7. In the source study's methods: By means of reference gene primer amplification, nucleated cell counts were estimated. Profiling relied on immunoSEQ multiplex PCR, and the TCRdb table lists in-frame clones only, not all of them. Clone size and V and J calls were adopted from that table, with D and trimming inferred from the DNA. Of some 140,000 clones in the sample, 60% to 80% were seen once. This clonotype was obtained from a man in his sixties who had recovered from COVID-19. The chain recombines TRBV6-2 or TRBV6-3 with TRBJ1-6, with 7 nucleotides matching TRBD1. Source material: peripheral blood. CDR3 in DNA: TGTGCCAGCAGTTACTCCTCCACCGGGACAGATAATTCACCCCTCCACTTT. Translated, it gives CASSYSSTGTDNSPLHF.